This is a list of T cell receptor beta chains from one sample in a study of blood T cell repertoires in COVID-19. Produced via immunoSEQ multiplex PCR; TCRdb's table is partial and in-frame only. In the table there are approximately 170,000 clones, 80% to 90% of which are singletons. The sample comprised peripheral blood. Source of these receptors: a man younger than 35 who had recovered from COVID-19. Each CDR3 is given with its conserved first and last residue. The order of the fields is J gene, D gene, V gene, clone size, CDR3 protein, CDR3 DNA. A D gene is named only where the DNA matches it firmly. Size values are once, few and many counts, or a class for expanded clones, and some rows have none.

TRBJ1-5	-	TRBV19	-	CASTTGGSYQPQHF	TGTGCCAGTACTACGGGAGGCAGTTATCAGCCCCAGCATTTT
TRBJ2-7	-	TRBV5-6	-	CASSSQGTVRRGEQYF	TGTGCCAGCAGCTCACAGGGTACGGTTAGACGAGGCGAGCAGTACTTC
TRBJ1-1	-	TRBV5-6	-	CASSRGDTEAFF	TGTGCCAGCAGCCGGGGGGACACTGAAGCTTTCTTT
TRBJ1-5	-	TRBV4-1	-	CASSQDRDTPNQPQHF	TGCGCCAGCAGCCAAGACAGGGACACCCCCAATCAGCCCCAGCATTTT
TRBJ1-2	TRBD1	TRBV24-1	-	CATSDRGGDGYTF	TGTGCCACCAGTGACCGAGGGGGCGATGGCTACACCTTC
TRBJ1-6	-	TRBV20-1	-	CSASMPIFNSPLHF	TGCAGTGCTAGTATGCCTATTTTTAATTCACCCCTCCACTTT
TRBJ2-1	TRBD2	TRBV2	-	CASSKAGESYNEQFF	TGTGCCAGCAGTAAAGCGGGAGAATCCTACAATGAGCAGTTCTTC
TRBJ2-7	TRBD1	TRBV15	-	CATSRGGAGTGNSEQYF	TGTGCCACCAGCAGAGGAGGGGCCGGGACAGGGAACAGCGAGCAGTACTTC
TRBJ2-7	-	TRBV29-1	once	CSAALADYEQYF	TGCAGCGCCGCCTTGGCCGACTACGAGCAGTACTTC
TRBJ2-3	TRBD2	TRBV2	once	CASSHEGTSGRPPYF	TGTGCCAGCAGCCATGAGGGGACTAGCGGGCGCCCGCCCTATTTT
TRBJ2-7	TRBD1	TRBV11-2	-	CASSWTGDDYEQYF	TGTGCCAGCAGCTGGACAGGGGACGACTACGAGCAGTACTTC
TRBJ1-2	TRBD1	TRBV5-1	-	CASSLGTANYGYTF	TGCGCCAGCAGTCTTGGGACAGCTAACTATGGCTACACCTTC
TRBJ1-2	TRBD1	TRBV4-1	-	CASSQGDSAYGYTF	TGCGCCAGCAGCCAAGGGGACAGCGCTTATGGCTACACCTTC
TRBJ2-3	TRBD2	TRBV29-1	once	CSAVGGGRTDTQYF	TGCAGCGCCGTTGGTGGCGGGAGAACAGATACGCAGTATTTT
TRBJ2-7	TRBD1	TRBV5-1	once	CASSPKASGTGTYEQYF	TGCGCCAGCAGCCCCAAGGCTTCCGGGACAGGGACGTACGAGCAGTACTTC
TRBJ1-3	-	TRBV2	-	CASSELVGGISGVTIYF	TGTGCCAGCAGTGAATTGGTGGGCGGGATCTCGGGGGTCACCATATATTTT
TRBJ2-3	-	TRBV30	-	CAWSLGGTDTQYF	TGTGCCTGGAGTTTAGGGGGCACAGATACGCAGTATTTT
TRBJ2-3	-	TRBV27	-	CASSLQRRDTQYF	TGTGCCAGCAGTTTACAGAGGAGGGATACGCAGTATTTT
TRBJ2-4	TRBD2	TRBV14	-	CASSLAGEGNIQYF	TGTGCCAGCAGTCTAGCGGGAGAGGGAAACATTCAGTACTTC
TRBJ2-3	TRBD2	TRBV24-1	-	CATQGSGSTDTQYF	TGTGCCACCCAGGGTAGCGGGAGCACAGATACGCAGTATTTT
TRBJ2-3	-	TRBV6-5	-	CASSWGISGSTDTQYF	TGTGCCAGCAGTTGGGGGATAAGCGGGAGCACAGATACGCAGTATTTT
TRBJ1-3	-	TRBV11-2	-	CASSPSAGAGNTIYF	TGTGCCAGCAGCCCCTCGGCAGGGGCTGGAAACACCATATATTTT
TRBJ2-2	TRBD1	TRBV24-1	-	CATSDLGQGDTGELFF	TGTGCCACCAGTGATTTGGGACAGGGCGACACCGGGGAGCTGTTTTTT
TRBJ2-5	TRBD1	TRBV28	-	CASSSSGTAQETQYF	TGTGCCAGCAGTTCCTCCGGGACAGCCCAAGAGACCCAGTACTTC
TRBJ2-1	TRBD2	TRBV30	-	CAWTNLAGEQFF	TGTGCCTGGACGAATCTAGCGGGAGAGCAGTTCTTC
TRBJ1-4	TRBD1	TRBV20-1	-	CSASVEGAGGTGKLFF	TGCAGTGCTAGTGTTGAGGGGGCCGGTGGGACTGGAAAACTGTTTTTT
TRBJ2-1	-	TRBV10-3	-	CAILRQERNNEQFF	TGTGCCATACTACGACAGGAAAGAAACAATGAGCAGTTCTTC
TRBJ2-1	-	TRBV6-2/TRBV6-3	-	CASSRLPTGTVSYNEQFF	TGTGCCAGCAGTCGGTTACCGACAGGTACCGTTTCCTACAATGAGCAGTTCTTC
TRBJ2-3	-	TRBV6-4	-	CASSDQWRVYDTQYF	TGTGCCAGCAGTGACCAGTGGAGGGTTTACGATACGCAGTATTTT
TRBJ2-3	TRBD2	TRBV28	-	CASSFWSSGKFTDTQYF	TGTGCCAGCAGTTTTTGGTCTAGCGGGAAGTTCACAGATACGCAGTATTTT
TRBJ2-7	-	TRBV11-2	-	CASSLTNAGTYEQYF	TGTGCCAGCAGCTTAACAAATGCAGGAACCTACGAGCAGTACTTC
TRBJ2-3	TRBD2	TRBV5-4	once	CASSSEAGRAADTQYF	TGTGCCAGCAGCTCCGAAGCGGGACGGGCCGCAGATACGCAGTATTTT
TRBJ1-6	-	TRBV28	-	CASTSSGESPLHF	TGTGCCAGCACCTCATCGGGGGAATCACCCCTCCACTTT
TRBJ1-6	-	TRBV18	-	CASSPVDTYNSPLHF	TGTGCCAGCTCACCGGTAGACACCTATAATTCACCCCTCCACTTT
TRBJ2-2	TRBD2	TRBV5-1	-	CASSLGTSPGELFF	TGCGCCAGCAGCTTAGGGACTAGCCCCGGGGAGCTGTTTTTT
TRBJ1-2	TRBD1	TRBV7-9	-	CASSQGQGTVGYGYTF	TGTGCCAGCAGCCAGGGACAGGGGACTGTTGGCTATGGCTACACCTTC
TRBJ2-1	TRBD2	TRBV27	-	CASSSRLAYNEQFF	TGTGCCAGCAGCTCAAGACTAGCTTACAATGAGCAGTTCTTC
TRBJ1-4	TRBD1	TRBV6-6	-	CASRGQGAGEKLFF	TGTGCCAGCAGGGGACAGGGGGCAGGAGAAAAACTGTTTTTT
TRBJ1-4	TRBD1	TRBV7-9	-	CASSASHRGTNEKLFF	TGTGCCAGCAGCGCGAGCCACAGGGGCACTAATGAAAAACTGTTTTTT
TRBJ2-2	TRBD1	TRBV7-9	-	CASTKGPGQGVGNTGELFF	TGTGCCAGCACCAAAGGACCGGGACAGGGGGTGGGGAACACCGGGGAGCTGTTTTTT
TRBJ1-2	-	TRBV12-3/TRBV12-4	-	CASSSGFNYGYTF	TGTGCCAGCAGTTCAGGGTTTAACTATGGCTACACCTTC
TRBJ1-2	TRBD1	TRBV30	-	CASRSGGRYGYTF	TGTGCCAGCCGGTCAGGGGGCCGCTATGGCTACACCTTC